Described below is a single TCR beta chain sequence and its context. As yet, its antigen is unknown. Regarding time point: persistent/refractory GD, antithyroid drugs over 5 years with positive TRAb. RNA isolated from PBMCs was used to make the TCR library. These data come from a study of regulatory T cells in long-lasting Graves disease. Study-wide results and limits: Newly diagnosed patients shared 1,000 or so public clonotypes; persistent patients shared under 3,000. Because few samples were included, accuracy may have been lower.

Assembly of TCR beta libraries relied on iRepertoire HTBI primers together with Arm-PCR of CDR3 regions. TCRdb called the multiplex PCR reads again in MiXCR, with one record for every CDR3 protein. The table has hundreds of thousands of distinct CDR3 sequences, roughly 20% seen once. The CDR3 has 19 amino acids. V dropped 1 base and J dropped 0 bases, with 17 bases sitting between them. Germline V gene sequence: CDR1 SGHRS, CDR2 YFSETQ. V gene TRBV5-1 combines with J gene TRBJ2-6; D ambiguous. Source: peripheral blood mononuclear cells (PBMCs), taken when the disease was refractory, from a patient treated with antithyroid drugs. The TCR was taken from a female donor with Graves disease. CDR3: CASSLWARKHGSGANVLTF. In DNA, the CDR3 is TGCGCCAGCAGCTTGTGGGCACGCAAACATGGCTCTGGGGCCAACGTCCTGACTTTC.